A single sample is the source of the 24 T cell receptor beta chains below, sequenced in a study of tumor and adjacent non-tumor tissue in lung cancer. A modified ARM-PCR protocol with three rounds of nested PCR amplified TCRbeta. TCRdb independently ran MiXCR on the multiplex PCR reads; one entry per CDR3 protein. Of about 110,000 distinct CDR3 sequences listed, roughly 80% are singletons. The template was RNA from unsorted bulk tissue. The sequencing input was lung tumor tissue. These TCRs come from a woman aged 55-69 years with non-small cell lung cancer.

The chain couples TRBV11-2 to TRBJ2-7, with 8 bases that match TRBD2. Germline lookup yields CDR1 SGHAT and CDR2 FQNNGV. The CDR3 loop spans 16 amino acids. J lost 3 bases, V lost 5 bases, and 12 bases had no gene match. Here the CDR3 reads CASSIGSRGERYEQYF. Here the CDR3 DNA reads TGTGCCAGCAGCATAGGATCGCGGGGGGAACGCTACGAGCAGTACTTC.

This clonotype was counted at least ten times. The chain carries TRBV5-6 and TRBJ2-3; no clear D. The CDR3 contains 11 residues. Trimming cost V 3 bases and J 6 bases, with 5 bases left between them. Germline V gene data show CDR1 as SGHDT and CDR2 as YYEEEE. The CDR3 bases are TGTGCCAGCAGCTATCAGGATACGCAGTATTTT. It is translated as CASSYQDTQYF.

In the case of this clonotype: A junction end diverges from the germline sequence, so it may reflect a read error. CDR3 residues: CSVQRQVSSTDTLYF. CDR3 DNA sequence: TGCAGTGTCCAAAGACAGGTAAGTAGCACAGATACGCTGTATTTT. The rearrangement joins TRBV29-1 to TRBJ2-3; a possible D gene is TRBD1 (6 bases). CDR3 size: 15 residues. From germline, CDR1 is SQVTM and CDR2 ANQGSEA.

A remark on this clonotype: The CDR3 carries no conserved terminal phenylalanine or tryptophan, so it likely arises from a read error. J is TRBJ1-2 and V is TRBV12-3 or TRBV12-4, with D uncertain. The CDR3 consists of 12 residues. Here the CDR3 reads CAGSNRVDGYTL. CDR3 in DNA: TGTGCCGGCAGCAACCGGGTGGATGGCTACACCCTC.

Regarding this clonotype: Given a much more abundant clone one base away, this may be a read error. This chain connects TRBV4-3 to TRBJ2-3, with D unclear. This CDR3 region has 15 residues. Germline loops: CDR1 LGHNA, CDR2 YSLEER. This chain's CDR3 is CPSSQEDDPTDTQYF. The CDR3 DNA reads as TGCCCCAGCAGCCAAGAGGACGACCCCACAGATACGCAGTATTTT.

This clonotype was counted ten times or more. The gene calls are TRBV4-1 and TRBJ2-1; the D gene could be TRBD1 or TRBD2 (5 bases each). This CDR3 comprises 16 residues. V lost 4 bases and J lost 4, with 17 bases in between. CDR1 and CDR2 from the germline V gene are MGHRA and YSYEKL. The CDR3 loop is CASSPLRGQGYNEQFF. In DNA, the CDR3 is TGCGCCAGCAGCCCCCTCCGAGGGCAGGGTTACAATGAGCAGTTCTTC.

Note on this clonotype: A much larger clone lies a single base off, so this may be a read error. Since no conserved phenylalanine or tryptophan closes the CDR3, a read error is the likely cause. The chain is built from TRBV10-3 and TRBJ2-1, with 10 bases matching TRBD2. Germline-derived CDR1 and CDR2 are ENHRY and SYGVKD. This CDR3 has 16 amino acids. V was pared by 0 bases and J by 8 bases, with 7 bases of the junction left unmatched. This chain's CDR3 is CAISESPAGGPDEQFS. The CDR3 nucleotides read TGTGCCATCAGTGAGTCGCCAGCGGGAGGGCCGGATGAGCAGTTCTCC.

The chain is built from TRBV11-2 and TRBJ2-2; maybe TRBD2 (5 bases). Deletions cut 4 bases from V and 10 bases from J, with 22 bases between. This CDR3 comprises 16 residues. CDR1 and CDR2 from the germline V gene are SGHAT and FQNNGV. Here the CDR3 reads CASSSNPGLVSAELFF. The CDR3 nucleotides are TGTGCCAGCAGCTCCAACCCGGGATTAGTCTCCGCGGAGCTGTTTTTT.

To note about this clonotype: One junction end disagrees with the germline gene, perhaps due to a read error. The chain employs TRBV11-2 and TRBJ2-7; D tentatively fits TRBD1 or TRBD2 (5 bases each). The CDR3 sequence is 14 residues long. Germline-derived CDR1 and CDR2 are SGHAT and FQNNGV. The CDR3, as DNA: TGTGTTAGCAGTTGGGACCGCGGTGGTTACGAGCTGTATTTC. Its protein is CVSSWDRGGYELYF.

The V gene is TRBV4-2, the J gene TRBJ2-1; 8 positions agree with TRBD2. V dropped 0 bases and J dropped 3; count of bases not matched to a gene: 4. The CDR3 is made up of 16 amino acids. Germline CDR1 and CDR2: LGHNA and YNFKEQ. The DNA of the CDR3 is TGTGCCAGCAGCCAAGACGAGCTAGCGGGCTACAATGAGCAGTTCTTC. Protein sequence: CASSQDELAGYNEQFF.

The CDR3 DNA reads TGTGCCACGAAGCGGAGGTTCGTGGAGACTGAAGCTTTCTTT. It translates to CATKRRFVETEAFF. The chain recombines TRBV11-1 with TRBJ1-1, with D unclear. Looked up from germline, CDR1 is SGHAT and CDR2 is FQDESV (reference sequence). The V end was cut by 10 bases, the J end by 5 bases, with 20 bases between. There are 14 residues in the CDR3.

V gene TRBV16 combines with J gene TRBJ1-1; D perhaps matches TRBD1 (5 bases). The V end lost 5 bases, the J end lost 2 bases, and 9 bases lay between the germline ends. Germline CDR1 KGHSY, CDR2 FQNENV. The CDR3 runs to 13 residues. In nucleotides, the CDR3 is TGTGCCAGCAGCGTAACAGGAAACACTGAAGCTTTCTTT. Amino acid sequence: CASSVTGNTEAFF.

In DNA, the CDR3 is TGCGCCAGCAGCTTAAAACCGGGCGCGACCATAGATACGCAGTATTTT. Amino acids: CASSLKPGATIDTQYF. This chain uses TRBV4-1 with TRBJ2-3; no firm D call. The CDR3 is 16 amino acids. The V end was cut by 5 bases, the J end by 5 bases, with 20 bases between. Looked up from germline, CDR1 is MGHRA and CDR2 is YSYEKL.

The CDR3 protein is CSATGRWETDTQYF. The CDR3 DNA reads as TGCAGTGCCACAGGTAGGTGGGAGACAGATACGCAGTATTTT. This rearrangement joins TRBV20-1 to TRBJ2-3; TRBD1 or TRBD2 may be the D gene (5 bases each). The CDR3 has 14 residues. V lost 6 bases, J lost 3 bases, and 16 bases lay in between. Germline CDR1 is DFQATT and CDR2 is SNEGSKA (reference sequence).

This chain uses TRBV29-1 with TRBJ2-7, with 12 bases that match TRBD2. Germline V CDR1 and CDR2: SQVTM, ANQGSEA. This CDR3 has 13 amino acids. V dropped 6 bases and J dropped 6; count of bases not matched to a gene: 6. The CDR3 DNA reads as TGCAGCGTCCTAGCGGGAGGGATTGGCGAGCAGTACTTC. Its protein product is CSVLAGGIGEQYF.

The chain employs TRBV30 and TRBJ2-1, with D perhaps matching TRBD1 (6 bases). The CDR3 consists of 13 residues. Trimming cost V 2 bases and J 6 bases, with 11 bases left between them. Germline CDR1 and CDR2: GTSNPN and SVGIG (reference sequence). The CDR3 sequence: CAWSFGQINEQFF. Written as DNA, the CDR3 is TGTGCCTGGAGTTTCGGACAGATCAATGAGCAGTTCTTC.

This clonotype has just one count. Since a much larger clone is just one base distant, this may be a read error. V usage is TRBV12-3 or TRBV12-4 and J usage is TRBJ2-7; perhaps TRBD1 as D (7 bases). V shed 5 bases and J shed 3 bases, with 17 bases lying between them. CDR3 length: 15 amino acids. The CDR3 spells CASSRGTAPFYEQYF. DNA for the CDR3: TGTGCCAGCAGTCGGGGGACAGCACCATTCTACGAGCAGTACTTC.

On this clonotype: In this CDR3 the conserved last residue, phenylalanine or tryptophan, is missing, so a read error is likely. This chain joins TRBV20-1 and TRBJ1-1, with 7 positions matching TRBD1. The germline gives CDR1 DFQATT, CDR2 SNEGSKA (reference sequence). This CDR3 has 14 residues. CDR3: CSAGATGVHAEAFL. CDR3 DNA: TGCAGCGCGGGGGCTACAGGGGTTCACGCTGAAGCTTTCCTT.

For this clonotype: One end of the junction fails to match germline, which may point to a read error. The chain uses TRBV11-3 and TRBJ1-1, with D unclear. Looked up from germline, CDR1 is SGHNT and CDR2 is YENEEA. This CDR3 has 14 amino acids. CDR3 region: CASSLEQSATEASF. CDR3 coding DNA: TGTGCCAGCAGCTTAGAACAGTCCGCTACTGAAGCCTCCTTT.

Note on this clonotype: Germline and junction disagree at one end, which may indicate a read error. The gene calls are TRBV7-9 and TRBJ2-2; D is possibly TRBD1 or TRBD2 (7 bases each). Germline V gene lookup returns CDR1 SEHNR and CDR2 FQNEAQ (reference sequence). The CDR3 length is 15 residues. The CDR3 DNA follows: TGTGCCACCCAGACGGGGAGGGACCCCACAGGGGAGCTGCTTTTT. This sequence encodes CATQTGRDPTGELLF. The full variable domain, with the rest looked up from reference TRBV7-9 and TRBJ2-2, is DTGVSQNPRHKITKRGQNVTFRCDPISEHNRLYWYRQTLGQGPEFLTYFQNEAQLEKSRLLSDRFSAERPKGSFSTLEIQRTEQGDSAMYLCATQTGRDPTGELLFGEGSRLTVL.

This sequence joins TRBV5-1 and TRBJ1-1, with a weak D call TRBD1 (5 bases). CDR3 length: 14 residues. The V gene's germline CDR1 is SGHRS and CDR2 YFSETQ. V was shortened by 2 bases and J by 4 bases, with 12 bases between the two germline ends. The CDR3: CASSFDSFGTEAFF. Written as DNA, the CDR3 is TGCGCCAGCAGCTTTGACAGTTTTGGCACTGAAGCTTTCTTT.

Concerning this clonotype itself: This may arise from a read error, as a much more abundant clone is one base away. J is TRBJ2-4 and V is TRBV13; 7 nucleotides align to TRBD1. V trimming: 5 bases; J trimming: 6 bases; junction bases outside the gene matches: 10. The CDR3 spans 15 residues. Germline V gene lookup returns CDR1 PRHDT and CDR2 FYEKMQ (reference sequence). CDR3 loop: CASSPETGIGNIQYF. The CDR3 DNA reads TGTGCCAGCAGCCCTGAGACAGGGATTGGAAACATTCAGTACTTC.

A note on this clonotype: One end of the junction is discordant with germline, which a read error may explain. V and J are TRBV12-3 or TRBV12-4 and TRBJ2-6, with 9 bases matching TRBD1. This CDR3 spans 17 amino acids. CDR3: CASNPGQGKSGVNVLTF. In DNA, the CDR3 is TGTGCCAGCAACCCGGGACAGGGAAAGTCTGGGGTCAACGTCCTGACTTTT.

Concerning this clonotype: A much larger clone lies one base from this, so it may be a read error. The gene calls are TRBV4-1 and TRBJ1-2, with D possibly TRBD1 on 6 matching bases. CDR3 length: 16 residues. Germline V gene lookup returns CDR1 MGHRA and CDR2 YSYEKL. The CDR3 reads CARSQARGEGLYGYTF. DNA for the CDR3: TGCGCCAGGAGCCAAGCCAGGGGAGAGGGCTTATATGGCTACACCTTC.